The 22 T cell receptor beta chains below come from one sample, sequenced in a study of molecular identifiers for immune sequencing clone quantification. One entry per CDR3 protein, called by TCRdb with MiXCR from the PCR reads. The sample lists roughly 320,000 distinct CDR3 sequences; roughly a quarter were seen once. Source material: naive CD8+ T cells from blood, with Jurkat cell RNA spiked in. The subset is: FACS-sorted CD8+CD4-CCR7+CD45RA+ naive T cells. The receptors stem from a human donor in good health. Some libraries in this study had Jurkat cell RNA spiked in.

J is TRBJ2-2 and V is TRBV7-9; D is perhaps TRBD1 or TRBD2 (5 bases each). The CDR3 extends over 13 amino acids. The V end was cut by 7 bases, the J end by 5 bases, with 11 bases between. Germline V CDR1 and CDR2: SEHNR, FQNEAQ (reference sequence). The CDR3 here is CASTPRETGELFF. In DNA form, the CDR3 reads TGTGCCAGCACCCCCAGGGAGACCGGGGAGCTGTTTTTT. The variable domain in full, with the rest retrieved from reference TRBV7-9 and TRBJ2-2, is DTGVSQNPRHKITKRGQNVTFRCDPISEHNRLYWYRQTLGQGPEFLTYFQNEAQLEKSRLLSDRFSAERPKGSFSTLEIQRTEQGDSAMYLCASTPRETGELFFGEGSRLTVL.

The table lists this clonotype with many counts. The rearrangement uses TRBV24-1 and TRBJ2-7, with D possibly being TRBD1 or TRBD2 (7 bases each). The CDR3 has 14 amino acids. CDR1 KGHDR and CDR2 SFDVKD come from the germline V gene. The V and J ends lost 5 bases and 4 bases respectively, with 14 bases between them. CDR3 region: CATSVNQGGYEQYF. CDR3 sequence (DNA): TGTGCCACCAGTGTCAACCAGGGGGGGTACGAGCAGTACTTC.

The rearrangement uses TRBV4-3 and TRBJ2-3; D gene uncertain. This CDR3 is 15 amino acids long. Trimming took off 0 bases at V and 5 bases at J, with 12 bases between the two ends. CDR1 LGHNA and CDR2 YSLEER come from the germline V gene. This chain's CDR3 is CASSQDLGMLDTQYF. DNA for the CDR3: TGCGCCAGCAGCCAAGATTTGGGGATGCTAGATACGCAGTATTTT.

In DNA, the CDR3 is TGTGCCAGCAGCTTGGGGGCGGGGGGAGCGTACAATGAGCAGTTCTTC. Its translation: CASSLGAGGAYNEQFF. J is TRBJ2-1 and V is TRBV5-6; 8 bases line up with TRBD2. V trimming: 0 bases; J trimming: 4 bases; junction bases outside the gene matches: 6. This CDR3 contains 16 residues. Germline assignment: CDR1 SGHDT and CDR2 YYEEEE.

This sequence joins TRBV7-2 and TRBJ1-2; a weak D match, TRBD1 (5 bases). Trimming cost V 2 bases and J 4 bases, with 14 bases left between them. The length of the CDR3 is 15 residues. CDR1 SGHTA and CDR2 FQGNSA come from the germline V gene. This CDR3 is CASSLMADSFYGYTF. The CDR3 DNA is TGTGCCAGCAGCTTAATGGCCGACAGCTTCTATGGCTACACCTTC.

This clonotype was observed a few times. The rearrangement joins TRBV7-9 to TRBJ1-1; D perhaps matches TRBD1 (6 bases). Germline V CDR1 and CDR2: SEHNR, FQNEAQ (reference sequence). V lost 5 bases and J 5 bases, leaving 18 bases between the germline ends. This CDR3 has 15 amino acids. The CDR3 loop reads CASSAQGQIETEAFF. The CDR3 bases are TGTGCCAGCAGCGCCCAAGGACAGATTGAAACTGAAGCTTTCTTT. Filled out from reference TRBV7-9 and TRBJ1-1, the complete variable domain reads DTGVSQNPRHKITKRGQNVTFRCDPISEHNRLYWYRQTLGQGPEFLTYFQNEAQLEKSRLLSDRFSAERPKGSFSTLEIQRTEQGDSAMYLCASSAQGQIETEAFFGQGTRLTVV.

About this clonotype: One base away lies a much larger clone, so this may be a sequencing read error. The chain has TRBV12-3 or TRBV12-4 and TRBJ2-1, with 8 bases that match TRBD1. V lost 3 bases and J lost 5; bases outside the gene matches: 12. CDR3 length equals 17 residues. CDR3 amino acids: CASSLEVGTGPHNEQFF. In DNA, the CDR3 is TGTGCCAGCAGTTTGGAGGTCGGGACAGGACCCCACAATGAGCAGTTCTTC.

This clonotype was seen once. Relative to the germline gene, one junction end is altered; a read error may explain this. The chain carries TRBV24-1 and TRBJ2-1, with a possible D match to TRBD2 (5 bases). This CDR3 has 15 residues. CDR1 is KGHDR and CDR2 is SFDVKD in the germline V gene. The CDR3 nucleotides are TGTGCCACCAGTGATTTAGCGGACTCCTACAATAAGCAGTTCTTC. As protein: CATSDLADSYNKQFF.

A note on this clonotype: A much larger clone lies a single base off, so this may be a read error. This chain links TRBV9 with TRBJ2-1, with a weak D call TRBD1 (5 bases). Germline loops: CDR1 SGDLS, CDR2 YYNGEE. Trimming took 0 bases from V and 8 from J, leaving 9 bases between them. The CDR3 consists of 13 residues. CDR3 amino acids: CASSVGQYDEQFF. The CDR3 DNA reads as TGTGCCAGCAGCGTAGGACAGTACGATGAGCAGTTCTTC.

This clonotype has a handful of counts. The V and J genes are TRBV4-1 and TRBJ2-3, with D perhaps matching TRBD2 (6 bases). The CDR3 is made up of 16 amino acids. V gave up 0 bases and J gave up 5 bases, with 15 bases separating them. Germline-derived CDR1 and CDR2 are MGHRA and YSYEKL. CDR3 sequence: CASSQDLAGGGDTQYF. The CDR3, as DNA: TGCGCCAGCAGCCAAGATTTGGCCGGGGGTGGAGATACGCAGTATTTT.

On this clonotype: A much larger clone differs by one base, so this may be a read error. This chain joins TRBV9 and TRBJ1-1; possibly TRBD1 for D (5 bases). The CDR3 is 13 amino acids. Germline-derived CDR1 and CDR2 are SGDLS and YYNGEE. The CDR3 here is CASSAHRNTEVFF. CDR3 in DNA: TGTGCCAGCAGCGCCCACAGGAACACTGAAGTTTTCTTT.

This clonotype was detected a few times. The chain couples TRBV7-9 to TRBJ2-1, with 7 bases identical to TRBD2. Germline CDR1 reads SEHNR; CDR2 reads FQNEAQ (reference sequence). V lost 2 bases, J lost 5 bases, and 15 bases stayed unmatched. The CDR3 totals 18 residues. The CDR3 nucleotides are TGTGCCAGCAGCTTAAGATCTAGCGGAGAACCTACGAACAATGAGCAGTTCTTC. Translation gives CASSLRSSGEPTNNEQFF.

This clonotype was seen ten or more times. V gene TRBV4-1 combines with J gene TRBJ2-7; D may be TRBD1 (5 bases). Germline CDR1 MGHRA, CDR2 YSYEKL. With 2 bases removed from V and 5 bases from J, the gap between germline ends came to 7 bases. The CDR3 runs to 12 residues. CDR3 sequence reads: CASSQPGNEQYF. The CDR3 DNA is TGCGCCAGCAGCCAACCAGGGAACGAGCAGTACTTC.

This clonotype was seen only a few times. Without the conserved terminal phenylalanine or tryptophan, this CDR3 likely stems from a read error. The V and J genes are TRBV6-5 and TRBJ2-7, with D perhaps matching TRBD2 (6 bases). Germline V gene sequence: CDR1 MNHEY, CDR2 SVGAGI. CDR3 length equals 13 residues. V shed 4 bases and J shed 6 bases, with 13 bases lying between them. In nucleotides, the CDR3 is TGTGCCAGCAGTTTTACGGGGGTCTCCGAGCAGTACCTC. It encodes CASSFTGVSEQYL.

This clonotype came up a few times. The V call is TRBV4-3, the J call TRBJ2-3, with TRBD2 identical over 9 bases. The junction had 20 bases not matched to a gene; V was cut back by 0 bases and J by 4 bases. This CDR3 contains 21 residues. Germline assignment: CDR1 LGHNA and CDR2 YSLEER. CDR3 region: CASSQDSWPSGEQRWADTQYF. The DNA for the CDR3 is TGCGCCAGCAGCCAAGATTCGTGGCCTAGCGGGGAGCAGAGGTGGGCAGATACGCAGTATTTT.

V usage is TRBV27 and J usage is TRBJ2-2; D is uncertain. CDR1 is MNHEY and CDR2 is SMNVEV in the germline V gene (reference sequence). The CDR3 totals 15 residues. Trimming took 0 bases from V and 4 from J, leaving 9 bases between them. Here the CDR3 DNA reads TGTGCCAGCAGTTTATCAGGGTCGGGCACCGGGGAGCTGTTTTTT. Its translation is CASSLSGSGTGELFF.

This clonotype came up a few times. The genes are TRBV6-4 and TRBJ2-1; D possibly corresponds to TRBD1 (8 bases). The CDR3 consists of 18 residues. Germline lookup yields CDR1 MRHNA and CDR2 SNTAGT. The V and J ends lost 0 bases and 1 base respectively, with 16 bases between them. This CDR3 reads CASSDSKDREGSYNEQFF. The CDR3 coding sequence is TGTGCCAGCAGTGACTCGAAGGACAGGGAGGGTTCCTACAATGAGCAGTTCTTC.

Ten or more counts support this clonotype. V is TRBV29-1 and J is TRBJ2-1; maybe TRBD1 (5 bases). This CDR3 comprises 15 residues. With 3 bases removed from V and 0 bases from J, the gap between germline ends came to 12 bases. Germline-derived CDR1 and CDR2 are SQVTM and ANQGSEA. The CDR3 coding sequence is TGCAGCGTTGAGGTCGACAGCAGCTCCTACAATGAGCAGTTCTTC. This sequence encodes CSVEVDSSSYNEQFF.

This clonotype was counted many times. The chain joins TRBV7-6 to TRBJ1-1; TRBD1 agrees at 7 bases. With V trimmed by 6 bases and J by 4 bases, 11 bases remained unmatched. Germline V lookup: CDR1 SGHVS, CDR2 FNYEAQ. This CDR3 is built from 15 residues. The CDR3 here is CASRQIDRAGTEAFF. DNA for the CDR3: TGTGCCAGCAGACAGATAGACAGGGCAGGCACTGAAGCTTTCTTT.

The V call is TRBV19, the J call TRBJ1-1; no firm D call. Trimming shortened V by 5 bases and J by 2 bases, and 15 bases separated the two germline ends. The CDR3 runs to 15 residues. CDR1 is LNHDA and CDR2 is SQIVND in the germline V gene (reference sequence). The CDR3 DNA is TGTGCCAGTAGTGGATTCAGGCGTCATAACACTGAAGCTTTCTTT. This sequence encodes CASSGFRRHNTEAFF.

CDR3 region: CATDTQYF. The CDR3 nucleotides read TGTGCCACAGATACGCAGTATTTT. The rearrangement joins TRBV24-1 to TRBJ2-3; D ambiguous. The CDR3 covers 8 residues. Germline V gives CDR1 KGHDR, CDR2 SFDVKD. V dropped 10 bases and J dropped 5 bases, with 0 bases sitting between them.

Details on this clonotype: A much larger clone differs from this one at a single base, so this may be a read error. It is likely a read error, because the conserved phenylalanine at the end of the CDR3 is missing. J is TRBJ2-7 and V is TRBV20-1, with TRBD2 matching over 7 bases. The J segment lost 3 bases and the V segment lost 5 bases, leaving 10 bases of the junction unmatched. CDR3 length equals 14 residues. The germline V gene encodes CDR1 DFQATT and CDR2 SNEGSKA (reference sequence). The CDR3 spells CSARRTREGYEQYL. For the CDR3, the DNA is TGCAGTGCTCGGCGGACTAGAGAAGGCTACGAGCAGTACCTC.